This TCR beta chain was documented in a study of CD8 T cells in ankylosing spondylitis. Study-wide results and limits: Several highly homologous variants made up a TCR beta motif, and this motif appeared characteristic of ankylosing spondylitis blood. Clones linked to disease, bearing a CD8+ phenotype, were relatively rare in peripheral blood.

This clonotype has just a few counts. The antigen is unknown. Quantitative 5'-RACE was performed with molecular barcodes, and it yielded the TCR beta libraries. One entry per CDR3 protein results from TCRdb running MiXCR on the 5' RACE reads. The sample comprises under 450,000 distinct CDR3 sequences, approximately 22% of which are singletons, and under 15% rests with the top ten. V gave up 0 bases and J gave up 4 bases, with 14 bases separating them. The CDR3 covers 16 residues. CDR1 is WSHSY and CDR2 is SAAADI in the germline V gene. The chain carries TRBV10-2 and TRBJ2-3; weak D call: TRBD2 (5 bases). Sequencing was done on a sample of blood, either unsorted or a sorted T cell fraction (not recorded which). This clonotype was sampled from a male donor with ankylosing spondylitis or in good health (not recorded which). CDR3 region: CASSESISEDSDTQYF. The DNA of the CDR3 is TGCGCCAGCAGTGAGTCTATTAGCGAGGATTCAGATACGCAGTATTTT.